The 16 T cell receptor beta chains in this list originate from one sample, sequenced in a study of blood T cells in healthy people across ages (dated by TCRdb to between 2014 and 2017). The library was built by means of 5' RACE. The instrument given in TCRdb is Illumina HiSeq 2500. The second PCR ran for about 6 to 12 cycles and used a J-beta primer mix along with a sample-barcoded 5' primer. TCRdb reran the public reads through fastp at Q25 and MiXCR, keeping productive beta chains. Each entry merges the rows of one CDR3 protein and shows their most common DNA and genes. Across this sample there are roughly 410,000 distinct CDR3 sequences, with roughly half seen only once. The top ten hold 50% to 65% of the sample. What was sequenced was blood. The receptors were gathered from a man between 60 and 70 years old in good health.

V is TRBV20-1 and J is TRBJ2-1; TRBD2 aligns across 11 bases. This CDR3 spans 14 amino acids. Unmatched junction bases numbered 3, after V lost 6 bases and J lost 2 bases. Germline CDR1 reads DFQATT; CDR2 reads SNEGSKA (reference sequence). This CDR3 is CSADSGRAYNEQFF. The CDR3 DNA reads as TGCAGTGCCGATAGCGGGAGGGCCTACAATGAGCAGTTCTTC.

This chain uses TRBV6-2 or TRBV6-3 with TRBJ2-1; 9 nucleotides match TRBD2. The CDR3 loop spans 17 amino acids. Germline V gene sequence: CDR1 MNHEY, CDR2 SVGEGT. Trimming took 6 bases from V and 2 from J; bases not matched to a gene: 11. The CDR3 is CASRPLRLAATYNEQFF. CDR3 DNA sequence: TGTGCCAGCAGACCCTTACGACTAGCGGCAACCTACAATGAGCAGTTCTTC.

The CDR3 reads CASSLAALAGAHSYNEQYF. The CDR3 DNA reads TGTGCCAGCAGCTTAGCGGCACTAGCGGGGGCCCACTCCTACAATGAGCAGTACTTC. The chain is built from TRBV7-9 and TRBJ2-1; 11 bases map to TRBD2. The J call may be mistaken, given a closer DNA end match to TRBJ2-7. The CDR3 covers 19 residues. The germline CDR1 and CDR2 sequences are SEHNR and FQNEAQ (reference sequence).

The chain recombines TRBV4-3 with TRBJ2-1; a weak D match, TRBD2 (7 bases). Trimming removed 1 base at V and 10 bases at J, with 23 bases between. This CDR3 contains 17 residues. Looked up from germline, CDR1 is LGHNA and CDR2 is YSLEER. The DNA for the CDR3 is TGCGCCAGCAGCCAAGCCTACGGGGGGCGGGAGCCCACCGAGCAGTTCTTC. It encodes CASSQAYGGREPTEQFF.

The chain uses TRBV4-3 and TRBJ2-3; no clear D. The germline V gene encodes CDR1 LGHNA and CDR2 YSLEER. The CDR3 is 14 residues long. V was clipped by 0 bases and J by 3 bases, with 7 bases between them. DNA of the CDR3: TGCGCCAGCAGCCAAGACCACCGGACAGATACGCAGTATTTT. Translated: CASSQDHRTDTQYF.

This clonotype was picked up many times. The chain employs TRBV7-2 and TRBJ1-2, with D perhaps matching TRBD1 (5 bases). The CDR3 is made up of 13 amino acids. The germline gives CDR1 SGHTA, CDR2 FQGNSA. V was clipped by 5 bases and J by 8 bases, with 15 bases between them. The CDR3 coding sequence is TGTGCCAGCAGCCCGGGGGGGTTACAGGGCTACACCTTC. Protein sequence: CASSPGGLQGYTF.

This clonotype was seen only a few times. The chain joins TRBV7-9 to TRBJ1-2, with D possibly TRBD1 on 5 matching bases. The V gene's germline CDR1 is SEHNR and CDR2 FQNEAQ (reference sequence). This CDR3 has 14 amino acids. Between the trimmed V and J ends, which lost 5 bases and 6 bases, there was a span of 16 bases. CDR3 sequence (DNA): TGTGCCAGCAGCCAAGACAGCGAAACTCATGGCTACACCTTC. It translates to CASSQDSETHGYTF.

This clonotype has at least ten counts. CDR3 sequence reads: CASSTGTNSYNEQFF. CDR3 DNA sequence: TGTGCCAGCAGCACCGGGACTAACTCCTACAATGAGCAGTTCTTC. The V and J genes are TRBV27 and TRBJ2-1; the match to TRBD2 covers 7 bases. The germline gives CDR1 MNHEY, CDR2 SMNVEV (reference sequence). CDR3 length: 15 amino acids. The V gene end was trimmed by 6 bases and the J gene end by 0 bases; junction bases not matched to a gene: 5.

The chain carries TRBV5-1 and TRBJ2-3; 7 nucleotides align to TRBD2. V shed 6 bases and J 0 bases; nucleotides not matched to a gene: 4. The V gene's germline CDR1 is SGHRS and CDR2 YFSETQ. CDR3 length: 14 amino acids. The CDR3 region is CASMSGDSTDTQYF. The CDR3 DNA follows: TGCGCCAGCATGAGCGGGGATAGCACAGATACGCAGTATTTT. The full variable domain, completed using reference TRBV5-1 and TRBJ2-3, is KAGVTQTPRYLIKTRGQQVTLSCSPISGHRSVSWYQQTPGQGLQFLFEYFSETQRNKGNFPGRFSGRQFSNSRSEMNVSTLELGDSALYLCASMSGDSTDTQYFGPGTRLTVL.

The table lists this clonotype with a few counts. J is TRBJ2-3 and V is TRBV20-1, with 8 bases matching TRBD2. The CDR3 runs 15 residues. V was clipped by 4 bases and J by 6 bases; unmatched bases: 12. Per the germline V gene, CDR1 is DFQATT and CDR2 is SNEGSKA (reference sequence). The CDR3 reads CSATPESGRVDTQYF. Here the CDR3 DNA reads TGCAGTGCTACCCCAGAGAGCGGGAGAGTGGATACGCAGTATTTT.

This clonotype showed up many times. The rearrangement joins TRBV29-1 to TRBJ2-1; possible D gene TRBD2, 6 bases. V lost 2 bases, J lost 10 bases, and 15 bases lay in between. Per the germline V gene, CDR1 is SQVTM and CDR2 is ANQGSEA. The CDR3 has 13 amino acids. Written as DNA, the CDR3 is TGCAGCGTTGAATTCGGAGGGAATAGGGAGCAGTTCTTC. Protein sequence: CSVEFGGNREQFF.

The gene calls are TRBV6-1 and TRBJ2-5, with unresolved D. The CDR3 is 14 residues long. V lost 3 bases, J lost 11 bases, and 19 bases lay in between. Germline lookup yields CDR1 MNHNS and CDR2 SASEGT. DNA for the CDR3: TGTGCCAGCAGTGACATGCGGCCTTTAGATGGGCAGTACTTC. This encodes CASSDMRPLDGQYF.

V usage is TRBV5-1 and J usage is TRBJ2-3, with D possibly matching TRBD2 (6 bases). The CDR3 runs to 15 residues. V lost 1 base, J lost 2 bases, and 11 bases lay in between. Per the germline V gene, CDR1 is SGHRS and CDR2 is YFSETQ. CDR3 sequence reads: CASSLIGRTTDTQYF. The CDR3 nucleotides are TGCGCCAGCAGCTTGATCGGGAGAACCACAGATACGCAGTATTTT.

J is TRBJ2-7 and V is TRBV13, with D unclear. V lost 4 bases to trimming and J lost 3 bases, with 7 bases between them. Germline V lookup: CDR1 PRHDT, CDR2 FYEKMQ (reference sequence). The CDR3 loop spans 12 amino acids. The CDR3 sequence: CASSSAVYEQYF. Here the CDR3 DNA reads TGTGCCAGCAGCTCAGCAGTCTACGAGCAGTACTTC.

This clonotype has only a few counts. The chain employs TRBV11-1 and TRBJ2-5; TRBD2 matches 7 bases. With V trimmed by 6 bases and J by 7 bases, 14 bases remained unmatched. This CDR3 is built from 15 residues. Germline V gene data show CDR1 as SGHAT and CDR2 as FQDESV (reference sequence). Here the CDR3 DNA reads TGTGCCAGCAGTCGACGGGGGGTTCAGGGCGGGACCCAGTACTTC. This gives the protein CASSRRGVQGGTQYF.

The chain couples TRBV29-1 to TRBJ1-1; 8 bases are a match to TRBD1. This CDR3 has 13 amino acids. Germline V gives CDR1 SQVTM, CDR2 ANQGSEA. Unmatched junction bases numbered 12, after V lost 7 bases and J lost 8 bases. The CDR3 loop reads CSAKLPDREEAFF. The CDR3 DNA is TGCAGCGCCAAACTCCCGGACAGGGAGGAAGCTTTCTTT.